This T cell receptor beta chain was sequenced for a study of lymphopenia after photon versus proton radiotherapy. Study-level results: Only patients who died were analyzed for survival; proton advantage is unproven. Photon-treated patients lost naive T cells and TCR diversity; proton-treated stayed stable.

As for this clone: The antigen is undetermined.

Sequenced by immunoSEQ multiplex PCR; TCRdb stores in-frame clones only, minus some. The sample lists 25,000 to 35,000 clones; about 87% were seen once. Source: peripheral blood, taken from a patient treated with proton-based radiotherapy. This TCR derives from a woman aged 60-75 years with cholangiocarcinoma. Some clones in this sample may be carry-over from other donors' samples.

CDR3 loop: CASHGGSEQYF. Written as DNA, the CDR3 is TGCGCCAGCCACGGGGGAAGCGAGCAGTACTTC. This rearrangement joins TRBV10-2 to TRBJ2-7; D perhaps matches TRBD2 (6 bases). The CDR3 has 11 amino acids. V lost 8 bases to trimming and J lost 6 bases, with 11 bases between them. The germline V gene has CDR1 WSHSY and CDR2 SAAADI.